These T cell receptor beta chains were read from a single sample in a study of molecular identifiers for immune sequencing clone quantification. TCRdb used MiXCR to reprocess the PCR reads, holding one entry per CDR3 protein. This repertoire shows over 600,000 distinct CDR3 sequences, 20% found once; its top ten account for roughly 0.9%. The source material was naive CD8+ T cells from blood, with Jurkat cell RNA spiked in. Source of these receptors: a human donor in good health. Some libraries in this study had Jurkat cell RNA spiked in. Each CDR3 is given with its conserved first and last residue. The order of the fields is D gene, V gene, clone size, J gene, CDR3 protein, CDR3 DNA. D genes are given only for firm matches. The size of a clone is reported for some rows only, either as once, few or many, or as a class for expanded clones.

>.|TRBV7-9|.|TRBJ1-5
CASSLGSKGQPQHF
TGTGCCAGCAGCTTAGGGTCGAAAGGTCAGCCCCAGCATTTT
>.|TRBV11-2|few|TRBJ2-3
CASSSDLWGGVGTDTQYF
TGTGCCAGCAGCTCAGATCTCTGGGGTGGAGTTGGGACAGATACGCAGTATTTT
>TRBD2|TRBV27|many|TRBJ2-3
CASSLLAGGPVDTQYF
TGTGCCAGCAGTTTATTGGCGGGAGGGCCTGTAGATACGCAGTATTTT
>.|TRBV19|few|TRBJ1-5
CASSIMGGSQPQHF
TGTGCCAGTAGTATAATGGGGGGCAGTCAGCCCCAGCATTTT
>.|TRBV6-5|many|TRBJ2-7
CASSYLRPGLSSYEQYF
TGTGCCAGCAGTTACTTACGACCGGGACTCAGCTCCTACGAGCAGTACTTC
>.|TRBV4-1|many|TRBJ2-7
CASRETAISYEQYF
TGCGCCAGCAGGGAAACGGCTATTTCCTACGAGCAGTACTTC
>.|TRBV9|few|TRBJ1-6
CASGGGFSYNSPLHF
TGTGCCAGCGGGGGGGGATTCTCCTATAATTCACCCCTCCACTTT
>TRBD2|TRBV30|many|TRBJ2-5
CAWSSVAGETQYF
TGTGCCTGGAGTTCCGTAGCGGGAGAGACCCAGTACTTC
>.|TRBV7-6|many|TRBJ2-3
CASSPPMGSNTQYF
TGTGCCAGCAGCCCCCCCATGGGCTCGAATACGCAGTATTTT
>.|TRBV12-3/TRBV12-4|many|TRBJ2-4
CASSLVPGVTKNIQYF
TGTGCCAGCAGTTTAGTCCCAGGAGTGACCAAAAACATTCAGTACTTC
>.|TRBV11-2|many|TRBJ1-5
CASSLGAGANQPQHF
TGTGCCAGCAGCTTAGGGGCAGGGGCCAATCAGCCCCAGCATTTT
>TRBD2|TRBV4-1|.|TRBJ2-1
CASSQELADEQFF
TGCGCCAGCAGCCAGGAACTAGCGGATGAGCAGTTCTTC
>.|TRBV30|few|TRBJ2-7
CAWSVQPGAYEQYF
TGTGCCTGGAGTGTACAGCCAGGCGCCTACGAGCAGTACTTC
>.|TRBV21-1|many|TRBJ1-1
CASSRGGGQNTEAFF
TGTGCCAGCTCTAGGGGAGGGGGGCAGAACACTGAAGCTTTCTTT
>.|TRBV7-6|many|TRBJ1-1
CASSLALYTEAFF
TGTGCCAGCAGCTTAGCGCTATACACTGAAGCTTTCTTT
>.|TRBV7-9|many|TRBJ2-3
CASSLDKWARTSTDTQYF
TGTGCCAGCAGCTTAGACAAATGGGCAAGAACTAGCACAGATACGCAGTATTTT
>.|TRBV9|many|TRBJ2-3
CASSGPRRGPYRVTDTQYF
TGTGCCAGCAGCGGCCCTCGGAGGGGCCCTTACCGTGTCACAGATACGCAGTATTTT
>TRBD2|TRBV20-1|many|TRBJ2-7
CSARDTLSGVSYEQYF
TGCAGTGCTAGAGACACGTTGAGCGGGGTCTCCTACGAGCAGTACTTC
>.|TRBV3-1|.|TRBJ2-1
CASSQGPPLADVYNEQFF
TGTGCCAGCAGCCAAGGCCCCCCTTTGGCGGATGTCTACAATGAGCAGTTCTTC
>TRBD2|TRBV24-1|many|TRBJ2-1
CATSEGFSGSNEQFF
TGTGCCACCAGTGAGGGATTTAGCGGGAGCAATGAGCAGTTCTTC
>.|TRBV3-1|many|TRBJ2-3
CASSQDLGGLDTDTQYF
TGTGCCAGCAGCCAAGATCTTGGGGGGTTGGACACAGATACGCAGTATTTT
>.|TRBV7-9|many|TRBJ1-4
CASSSPRRTNEKLFF
TGTGCCAGCAGCTCTCCCCGGCGGACTAATGAAAAACTGTTTTTT
>TRBD1|TRBV7-9|.|TRBJ1-2
CASSREGQGLNYGYTF
TGTGCCAGCAGCCGCGAGGGACAGGGCCTAAACTATGGCTACACCTTC
>.|TRBV29-1|.|TRBJ2-5
CSVGNWELKGETQYF
TGCAGCGTTGGTAATTGGGAGTTAAAGGGAGAGACCCAGTACTTC
>.|TRBV27|many|TRBJ2-6
CASSLQGVLSGANVLTF
TGTGCCAGCAGTTTACAGGGTGTCCTTTCTGGGGCCAACGTCCTGACTTTC
>.|TRBV30|many|TRBJ2-3
CAWSEGGAPRPDTQYF
TGTGCCTGGAGTGAGGGTGGAGCGCCGAGGCCAGATACGCAGTATTTT
>.|TRBV7-9|many|TRBJ1-5
CASSSNRDFGQPQHF
TGTGCCAGCAGCTCCAACAGGGATTTTGGGCAGCCCCAGCATTTT
>.|TRBV3-1|many|TRBJ2-2
CASSQVGAVTGELFF
TGTGCCAGCAGCCAAGTGGGGGCAGTGACCGGGGAGCTGTTTTTT
>TRBD2|TRBV7-9|few|TRBJ2-5
CASSSQREGRETQYF
TGTGCCAGCAGCTCTCAGCGGGAGGGCCGCGAGACCCAGTACTTC
>TRBD1|TRBV4-1|.|TRBJ1-1
CASSQGSGGTITYEAFF
TGCGCCAGCAGCCAAGGTTCAGGGGGCACCATAACTTATGAAGCTTTCTTT
>.|TRBV30|few|TRBJ2-7
CAWRATGNVPYEQYF
TGTGCCTGGAGGGCAACAGGGAATGTTCCCTACGAGCAGTACTTC
>.|TRBV19|.|TRBJ2-4
CASSLLAAGAKNIQYF
TGTGCCAGTAGTCTATTAGCGGCAGGAGCCAAAAACATTCAGTACTTC
>TRBD1|TRBV9|few|TRBJ2-5
CASSPRDRVLETQYF
TGTGCCAGCAGCCCCCGGGACAGGGTCCTCGAGACCCAGTACTTC
>.|TRBV20-1|many|TRBJ1-1
CSARDYEAGTEAFF
TGCAGTGCTAGAGATTATGAAGCGGGAACTGAAGCTTTCTTT
>TRBD2|TRBV6-6|many|TRBJ2-7
CASSYSSGSTYEQYF
TGTGCCAGCTCGTACTCTAGCGGGAGTACCTACGAGCAGTACTTC
>TRBD2|TRBV6-5|few|TRBJ2-3
CASTSGGSDTQYF
TGTGCCAGCACTAGCGGGGGCTCAGATACGCAGTATTTT
>TRBD1|TRBV4-1|many|TRBJ1-6
CASSQDRGLDSPLHF
TGCGCCAGCAGCCAAGACAGGGGGCTGGATTCACCCCTCCACTTT
>.|TRBV9|.|TRBJ1-4
CASSAEQGGEKLFF
TGTGCCAGCAGCGCCGAACAGGGTGGCGAAAAACTGTTTTTT
>.|TRBV6-1|many|TRBJ1-5
CASSGWDGDSNQPQHF
TGTGCCAGCAGTGGTTGGGACGGAGATAGCAATCAGCCCCAGCATTTT
>.|TRBV4-3|few|TRBJ2-2
CASSQDSRGNTGELFF
TGCGCCAGCAGCCAAGATTCCAGGGGGAACACCGGGGAGCTGTTTTTT
>.|TRBV14|many|TRBJ2-2
CASSPGPGELFF
TGTGCCAGCAGCCCCGGACCCGGGGAGCTGTTTTTT
>TRBD2|TRBV7-6|few|TRBJ2-1
CASSEPSGGASRIGYNEQFF
TGTGCCAGCAGCGAACCTAGCGGGGGGGCTTCCCGTATAGGCTACAATGAGCAGTTCTTC
>.|TRBV30|many|TRBJ2-7
CAWSVEFTYEQYF
TGTGCCTGGAGTGTAGAGTTTACCTACGAGCAGTACTTC
>.|TRBV6-5|many|TRBJ1-5
CASSYSGPRGAQPQHF
TGTGCCAGCAGTTACTCGGGACCCAGGGGAGCTCAGCCCCAGCATTTT
>TRBD1|TRBV5-6|.|TRBJ2-1
CASGLGQGVINEQFF
TGTGCCAGCGGCTTGGGACAGGGAGTAATCAATGAGCAGTTCTTC
>.|TRBV20-1|many|TRBJ2-7
CSARDQGLYEQYF
TGCAGTGCTAGAGATCAGGGCCTCTACGAGCAGTACTTC
>TRBD1|TRBV4-2|.|TRBJ2-7
CASSSWTGDHEQYF
TGTGCCAGCAGCTCCTGGACAGGGGACCACGAGCAGTACTTC
>.|TRBV25-1|.|TRBJ1-2
CASSETSTGSNGYTF
TGTGCCAGCAGTGAGACCTCGACAGGCAGCAATGGCTACACCTTC
>.|TRBV27|many|TRBJ1-1
CASSLFRGPDTEAFF
TGTGCCAGCAGTTTATTTCGGGGGCCGGACACTGAAGCTTTCTTT